A selection of T cell receptor beta chains follows, all from one sample in a study of blood T cells in healthy people across ages. TCRdb reprocessed the 5' RACE reads via MiXCR and lists one record per CDR3 protein. The repertoire has fewer than 950,000 distinct CDR3 sequences, approximately 53% of them found once; the top ten carry roughly 37%. Sample: blood. The source of these receptors is an elderly man in good health. Both conserved end residues are trimmed from each CDR3.

v_gene,j_gene,CDR3aa
TRBV12-3/TRBV12-4,TRBJ1-2,ASSMTVSNYGYT
TRBV21-1,TRBJ2-3,ANRQGNQHRDAY
TRBV5-1,TRBJ2-1,ASRSGSWSNEQF
TRBV29-1,TRBJ2-1,SVDGQAGSYNEQF
TRBV12-3/TRBV12-4,TRBJ2-7,ASTQGGTYEQY
TRBV27,TRBJ2-7,ASQRGGSYEQY
TRBV20-1,TRBJ2-7,SARDSVGFSYEQY
TRBV3-1,TRBJ1-5,ASSQGTGNQPQH
TRBV10-3,TRBJ2-5,ATGGDRETQY
TRBV29-1,TRBJ1-1,SARAGGRFSTEAF
TRBV7-9,TRBJ2-1,ASSLGDGGGEQF
TRBV20-1,TRBJ1-2,SAAPLGGRGYT
TRBV6-2/TRBV6-3,TRBJ2-6,ASSPVVGPGAGANVLT
TRBV20-1,TRBJ1-5,SASLGEEWQPQH
TRBV9,TRBJ2-1,ASSVVPNNEQF
TRBV7-9,TRBJ2-7,ASSLLGTGTSGEQY
TRBV27,TRBJ2-4,ASRSGTGRRNIQY
TRBV4-1,TRBJ2-7,ASSRDFSYYEQY
TRBV25-1,TRBJ1-2,ASLAGRPGGYT
TRBV5-1,TRBJ1-1,ASSLANLGSAMNTEAF
TRBV25-1,TRBJ2-7,ASSKTGGATYEQY
TRBV5-1,TRBJ2-7,ASSLEAGPTDEQY
TRBV5-1,TRBJ2-7,ASSDDPGGEQY
TRBV5-5,TRBJ1-2,ASSQTGPYGYT
TRBV25-1,TRBJ1-2,ASSGYLYYT
TRBV4-1,TRBJ1-1,ASSHPGTANTEAF
TRBV24-1,TRBJ1-2,ATSDTNLKWGYT
TRBV9,TRBJ2-7,ASSVGNRGMYEQY
TRBV2,TRBJ2-7,ASSGLAAMAQY
TRBV6-6,TRBJ2-7,ASSRASGEQY